This is a list of T cell receptor beta chains from one sample in a study of CD8 T cells in ankylosing spondylitis. TCRdb independently ran MiXCR on the 5' RACE reads; one entry per CDR3 protein. The data contain about 390,000 distinct CDR3 sequences, 20% to 25% of them seen just once; the ten biggest clones take up roughly a sixth. What was sequenced was blood, either unsorted or a sorted T cell fraction (not recorded which). All receptors derive from a male donor with ankylosing spondylitis. Both conserved end residues are part of each CDR3. Fields, in order: J gene, D gene, V gene, clone size, CDR3 protein, CDR3 DNA. A D gene is named only where the DNA matches it firmly. Clone size is stated in some rows and not others, as once, few, many or a class when expanded.

TRBJ2-7	-	TRBV5-5	few	CASSRTVFYEQYF	TGTGCCAGCAGCCGAACGGTCTTCTACGAGCAGTACTTC
TRBJ2-1	-	TRBV7-8	-	CASSLRGGEGASYNEQFF	TGTGCCAGCAGCTTAAGGGGTGGGGAGGGGGCATCCTACAATGAGCAGTTCTTC
TRBJ2-7	TRBD2	TRBV6-1	once	CASRLSFSGRPNEQYF	TGTGCCAGTCGATTATCCTTTAGCGGGAGACCCAACGAGCAGTACTTC
TRBJ1-1	TRBD1	TRBV7-9	-	CASSSGGRAFF	TGTGCCAGCAGCTCAGGGGGAAGAGCTTTCTTT
TRBJ2-2	TRBD1	TRBV7-9	few	CASNRGPPGELFF	TGTGCCAGCAACAGGGGGCCTCCCGGGGAGCTGTTTTTT
TRBJ1-4	-	TRBV12-3/TRBV12-4	-	CASSLPPPEKLFF	TGTGCCAGCAGTCTTCCCCCCCCGGAAAAACTGTTTTTT
TRBJ1-5	-	TRBV20-1	few	CSAVQSGGSHQPQHF	TGCAGTGCAGTACAGAGCGGTGGGTCCCATCAGCCCCAGCATTTT
TRBJ2-1	-	TRBV20-1	-	CSAASANNEQFF	TGCAGTGCTGCGTCGGCGAACAATGAGCAGTTCTTC
TRBJ2-5	-	TRBV9	many	CASSPLPGESQYF	TGTGCCAGCAGCCCCCTTCCGGGAGAATCCCAGTACTTC
TRBJ2-2	-	TRBV27	few	CASSQPPNTGELFF	TGTGCCAGCAGCCAGCCGCCGAACACCGGGGAGCTGTTTTTT
TRBJ2-7	-	TRBV5-1	few	CASSSRDRAPGRAYEQYF	TGCGCCAGCAGCTCCCGGGACAGGGCCCCCGGGAGGGCCTACGAGCAGTACTTC
TRBJ2-2	-	TRBV20-1	-	CSARVWDPGELFF	TGCAGTGCTAGAGTTTGGGATCCCGGGGAGCTGTTTTTT
TRBJ2-5	-	TRBV18	-	CASSPAGRQETQYF	TGTGCCAGCTCACCAGCGGGGAGGCAAGAGACCCAGTACTTC
TRBJ2-3	-	TRBV10-2	-	CASKYLGDAQYF	TGCGCCAGCAAGTATTTGGGAGATGCGCAGTATTTT
TRBJ2-2	TRBD2	TRBV28	-	CASSPAGTRTGELFF	TGTGCCAGCAGCCCCGCCGGGACTAGGACCGGGGAGCTGTTTTTT
TRBJ2-2	TRBD2	TRBV20-1	-	CSARVRLAGGRGTGELFF	TGCAGTGCTAGAGTTCGACTAGCGGGAGGGCGAGGCACCGGGGAGCTGTTTTTT
TRBJ2-7	TRBD2	TRBV18	-	CASSPLASGRSYEQYF	TGTGCCAGCTCACCACTGGCTAGCGGGAGGTCCTACGAGCAGTACTTC
TRBJ1-3	-	TRBV9	few	CASSVGVVGSGRNTIYF	TGTGCCAGCAGCGTAGGGGTGGTGGGCAGTGGGAGAAACACCATATATTTT
TRBJ2-5	TRBD2	TRBV7-2	many	CASSGGLAELETQYF	TGTGCCAGCAGCGGGGGACTAGCGGAGTTAGAGACCCAGTACTTC
TRBJ2-3	TRBD2	TRBV24-1	-	CATSRTSGKTDTQYF	TGTGCCACCAGTAGGACTAGCGGGAAGACAGATACGCAGTATTTT
TRBJ2-7	-	TRBV6-2/TRBV6-3	many	CASSYLGGGGGEQYF	TGTGCCAGCAGTTACTTAGGCGGAGGGGGAGGCGAGCAGTACTTC
TRBJ2-3	-	TRBV4-1	few	CASSQSPGGTDTQYF	TGCGCCAGCAGCCAATCCCCAGGGGGCACAGATACGCAGTATTTT